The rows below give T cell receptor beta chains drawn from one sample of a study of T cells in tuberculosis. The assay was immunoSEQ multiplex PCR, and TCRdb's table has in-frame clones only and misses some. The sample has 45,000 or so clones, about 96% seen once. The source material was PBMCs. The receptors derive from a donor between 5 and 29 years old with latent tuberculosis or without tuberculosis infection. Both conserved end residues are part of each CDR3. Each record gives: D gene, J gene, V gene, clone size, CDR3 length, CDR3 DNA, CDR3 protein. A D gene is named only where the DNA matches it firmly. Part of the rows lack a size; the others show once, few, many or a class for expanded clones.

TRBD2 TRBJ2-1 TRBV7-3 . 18 TGTGCCAGCAGCCCGGGGACTAGCGGGCGGAGCTCCTACAATGAGCAGTTCTTC CASSPGTSGRSSYNEQFF
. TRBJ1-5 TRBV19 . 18 TGTGCCAGTAGTATTCCCAACCGGGACATTTATAGCAATCAGCCCCAGCATTTT CASSIPNRDIYSNQPQHF
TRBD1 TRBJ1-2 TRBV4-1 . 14 TGCGCCAGCAGCCAATGGGGACAGGGCCGTGGCTACACCTTC CASSQWGQGRGYTF
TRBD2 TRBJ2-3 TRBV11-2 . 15 TGTGCCAGCAGCATACGTGGACTAGCCCCAGATACGCAGTATTTT CASSIRGLAPDTQYF
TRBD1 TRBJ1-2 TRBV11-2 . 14 TGTGCCAGCAGCCCCCTGACAGGGCGGTATGGCTACACCTTC CASSPLTGRYGYTF
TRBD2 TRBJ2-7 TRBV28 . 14 TGTGCCAGCAGTCCTACTAGCGGGGGCCTCGAGCAGTACTTC CASSPTSGGLEQYF
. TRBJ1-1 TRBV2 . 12 TGTGCCAGCAGTGAGCGTGGCACTGAAGCTTTCTTT CASSERGTEAFF
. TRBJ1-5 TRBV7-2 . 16 TGTGCCAGCAGCCGAGGGGGGGTTACGCGGCATCAGCCCCAGCATTTT CASSRGGVTRHQPQHF
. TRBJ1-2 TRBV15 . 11 TGTGCCGGGGAGTGGTACTATGGCTACACCTTC CAGEWYYGYTF
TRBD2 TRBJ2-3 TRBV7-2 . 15 TGTGCCAGCAGCCTCCCAGCGGGGGACACAGATACGCAGTATTTT CASSLPAGDTDTQYF
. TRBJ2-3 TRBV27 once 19 TGTGCCAGCAGTAATACCTATTCTAGCGTTGGTCGTTCGCCCGATACGCAGTATTTT CASSNTYSSVGRSPDTQYF
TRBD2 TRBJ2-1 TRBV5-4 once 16 TGTGCCAGCAGCACCCTAGCGGGGGGGCGAAAGAATGAGCAGTTCTTC CASSTLAGGRKNEQFF
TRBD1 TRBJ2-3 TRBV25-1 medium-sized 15 TGTGCCAGCAGCCCGGGACAGGGTTCCGCAGATACGCAGTATTTT CASSPGQGSADTQYF
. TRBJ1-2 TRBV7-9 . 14 TGTGCCAGCAGCCCCGCAGCGGCTGTTTATGGCTACACCTTC CASSPAAAVYGYTF
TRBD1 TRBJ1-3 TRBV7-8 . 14 TGTGCCAGCAGCTTTTCAGGGGGTTGGGGCACCATATATTTT CASSFSGGWGTIYF
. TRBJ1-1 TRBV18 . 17 TGTGCCAGCTCACCAATGGTTGGGGGCAATGGCAACACTGAAGCTTTCTTT CASSPMVGGNGNTEAFF
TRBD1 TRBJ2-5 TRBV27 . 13 TGTGCCAGCAAGCAGGGGGCGGGAGAGACCCAGTACTTC CASKQGAGETQYF
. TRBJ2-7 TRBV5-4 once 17 TGTGCCAGCAGCTTGGGCTATCTAAGGACAGACTCCTACGAGCAGTACTTC CASSLGYLRTDSYEQYF
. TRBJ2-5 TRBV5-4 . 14 TGTGCCAGCAGCGAGATCGGACAGCAAGAGACCCAGTACTTC CASSEIGQQETQYF
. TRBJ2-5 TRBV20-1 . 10 TGCAGTGCTAGACGGGAGACCCAGTACTTC CSARRETQYF
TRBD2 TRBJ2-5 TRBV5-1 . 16 TGCGCCAGCAGCTCCTCAGGGACTAGCTATTCAGAGACCCAGTACTTC CASSSSGTSYSETQYF
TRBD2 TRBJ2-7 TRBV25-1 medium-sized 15 TGTGCCAGCAGTGCTGGGACTAGCGGGGTGTACGAGCAGTACTTC CASSAGTSGVYEQYF
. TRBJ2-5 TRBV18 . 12 TGTGCCAGCTCACCAGGCGGGGAGACCCAGTACTTC CASSPGGETQYF
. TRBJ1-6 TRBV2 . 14 TGTGCCAGCAGTGGTACAGGTCTCAATTCACCCCTCCACTTT CASSGTGLNSPLHF
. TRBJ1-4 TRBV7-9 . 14 TGTGCCAGCAGCTTAGATGTCCGAGGGGAAAAACTGTTTTTT CASSLDVRGEKLFF
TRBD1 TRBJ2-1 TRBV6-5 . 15 TGTGCCAGCTGCCCCGGGACAGGGGACCTCAATGAGCAGTTCTTC CASCPGTGDLNEQFF
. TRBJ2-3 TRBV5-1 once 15 TGCGCCAGCAGCTTTACGGGGGAGTGGGCAGATACGCAGTATTTT CASSFTGEWADTQYF
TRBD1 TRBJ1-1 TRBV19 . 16 TGTGCCAGTAGTATCGTTGCAGGGGGCTGGGACACTGAAGCTTTCTTT CASSIVAGGWDTEAFF
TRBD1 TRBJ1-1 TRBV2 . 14 TGTGCCAGCCTCGGACAGGGGGACGGCACTGAAGCTTTCTTT CASLGQGDGTEAFF
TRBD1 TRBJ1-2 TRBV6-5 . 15 TGTGCCAGCAGTTCCCTCCCCGCGGGACAGGGGACCTACACCTTC CASSSLPAGQGTYTF
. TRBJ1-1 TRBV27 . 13 TGTGCCAGCAGTTTGTCAAAAGGGGCTGAAGCTTTCTTT CASSLSKGAEAFF
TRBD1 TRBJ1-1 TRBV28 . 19 TGTGCCAGCAGTTTTTCACCATGGACAGGGAGGGAATCGAACACTGAAGCTTTCTTT CASSFSPWTGRESNTEAFF
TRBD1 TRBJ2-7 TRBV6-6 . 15 TGTGCCAGCAGCCCCGGGACAGGGGCCGTGGGGGAGCAGTACTTC CASSPGTGAVGEQYF
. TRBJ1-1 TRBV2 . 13 TGTGCCAGCATGATGGGACAGAACACTGAAGCTTTCTTT CASMMGQNTEAFF
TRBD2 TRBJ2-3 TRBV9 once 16 TGTGCCAGCAGCGTCTTAGCGGGGGGTCCCACAGATACGCAGTATTTT CASSVLAGGPTDTQYF
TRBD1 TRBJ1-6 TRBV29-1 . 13 TGCAGCGTTGGACAGGGTTTGGATTCACCCCTCCACTTT CSVGQGLDSPLHF
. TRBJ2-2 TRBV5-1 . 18 TGCGCCAGCAGCTTCAGCAGCAGGGGCGACGCGAACACCGGGGAGCTGTTTTTT CASSFSSRGDANTGELFF
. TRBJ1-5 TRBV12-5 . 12 TGTGCTAGTGGACAGGGTGATCAGCCCCAGCATTTT CASGQGDQPQHF
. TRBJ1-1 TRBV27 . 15 TGTGCCAGCAGTTTATCGGGACAACTGAACACTGAAGCTTTCTTT CASSLSGQLNTEAFF
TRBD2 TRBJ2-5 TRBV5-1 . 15 TGCGCCAGCAGCTTGCCTAGCGGGGGGCAAGAGACCCAGTACTTC CASSLPSGGQETQYF
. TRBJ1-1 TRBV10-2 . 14 TGCGCCAGCAGGCCGGGGACAACGAACACTGAAGCTTTCTTT CASRPGTTNTEAFF
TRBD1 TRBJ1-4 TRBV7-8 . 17 TGTGCCAGCAGCTTAGGTTCCCTCAGGGGGAATTTAGAAAAACTGTTTTTT CASSLGSLRGNLEKLFF
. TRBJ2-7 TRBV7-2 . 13 TGTGCCAGCAGCGTGCCGGTGCCCTACGAGCAGTACTTC CASSVPVPYEQYF
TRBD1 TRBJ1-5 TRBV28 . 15 TGTGCCAGCAGTCAGGGGACAGGGGGCGGACAGCCCCAGCATTTT CASSQGTGGGQPQHF
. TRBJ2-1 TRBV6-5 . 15 TGTGCCAGCAGTTACTCGGGCAGCACCCACAATGAGCAGTTCTTC CASSYSGSTHNEQFF
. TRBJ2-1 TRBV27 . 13 TGTGCCAGCAGTTTACCGGGGGTGATAGAGCAGTTCTTC CASSLPGVIEQFF